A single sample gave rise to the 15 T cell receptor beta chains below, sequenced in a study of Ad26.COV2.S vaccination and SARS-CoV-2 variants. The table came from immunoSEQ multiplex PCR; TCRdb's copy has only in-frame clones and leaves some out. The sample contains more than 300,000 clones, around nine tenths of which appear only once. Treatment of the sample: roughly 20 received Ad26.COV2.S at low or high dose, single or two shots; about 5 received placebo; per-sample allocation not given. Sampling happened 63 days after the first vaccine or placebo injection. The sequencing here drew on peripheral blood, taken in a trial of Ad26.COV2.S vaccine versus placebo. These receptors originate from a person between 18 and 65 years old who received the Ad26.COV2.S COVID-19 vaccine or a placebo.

CDR3 residues: CAISEDNSGNTIYF. Written as DNA, the CDR3 is TGTGCCATCAGTGAGGACAACTCTGGAAACACCATATATTTT. This chain uses TRBV10-3 with TRBJ1-3, with no clear D. V lost 2 bases and J 0 bases, leaving 5 bases between the germline ends. The CDR3 runs to 14 residues. Germline V gene data show CDR1 as ENHRY and CDR2 as SYGVKD.

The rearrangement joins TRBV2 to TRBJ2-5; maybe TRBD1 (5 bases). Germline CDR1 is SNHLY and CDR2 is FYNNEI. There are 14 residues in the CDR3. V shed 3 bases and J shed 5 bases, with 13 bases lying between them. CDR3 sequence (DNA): TGTGCCAGCAGTGATTCCCAGGGTTGGGAGACCCAGTACTTC. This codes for CASSDSQGWETQYF.

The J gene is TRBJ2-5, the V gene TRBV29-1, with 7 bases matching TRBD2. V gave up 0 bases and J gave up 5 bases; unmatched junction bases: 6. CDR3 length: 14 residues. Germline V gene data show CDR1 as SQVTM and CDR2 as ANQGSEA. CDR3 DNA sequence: TGCAGCGTTGAAGATGGTCTGGGGGGGGAGACCCAGTACTTC. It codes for CSVEDGLGGETQYF. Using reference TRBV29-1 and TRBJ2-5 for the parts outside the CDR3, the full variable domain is SAVISQKPSRDICQRGTSLTIQCQVDSQVTMMFWYRQQPGQSLTLIATANQGSEATYESGFVIDKFPISRPNLTFSTLTVSNMSPEDSSIYLCSVEDGLGGETQYFGPGTRLLVL.

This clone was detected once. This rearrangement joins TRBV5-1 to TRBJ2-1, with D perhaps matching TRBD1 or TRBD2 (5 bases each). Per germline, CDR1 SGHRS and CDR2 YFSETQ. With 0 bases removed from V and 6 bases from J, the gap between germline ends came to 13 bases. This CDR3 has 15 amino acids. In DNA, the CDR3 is TGCGCCAGCAGCTTGGTTCTGGGGACCTCCAATGAGCAGTTCTTC. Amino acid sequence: CASSLVLGTSNEQFF.

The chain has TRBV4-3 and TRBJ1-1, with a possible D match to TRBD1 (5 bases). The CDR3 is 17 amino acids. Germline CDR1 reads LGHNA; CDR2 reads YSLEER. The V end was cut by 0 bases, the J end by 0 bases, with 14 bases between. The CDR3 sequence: CASSQDTNRQMNTEAFF. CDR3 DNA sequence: TGCGCCAGCAGCCAAGATACCAACCGACAGATGAACACTGAAGCTTTCTTT.

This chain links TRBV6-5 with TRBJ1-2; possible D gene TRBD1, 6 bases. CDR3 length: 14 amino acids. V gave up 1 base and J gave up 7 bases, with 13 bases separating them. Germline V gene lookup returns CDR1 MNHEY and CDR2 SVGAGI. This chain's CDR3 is CASSYFGGQGGYTF. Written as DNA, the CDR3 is TGTGCCAGCAGTTACTTTGGGGGGCAGGGTGGCTACACCTTC.

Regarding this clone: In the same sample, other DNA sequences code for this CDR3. As DNA, the CDR3 is TGTGCCAGCAGCTTAGCGGGACAGGACTACAATGAGCAGTTCTTC. Its translation is CASSLAGQDYNEQFF. V and J are TRBV7-2 and TRBJ2-1; 8 bases line up with TRBD1. The V and J ends lost 0 bases and 3 bases, in that order; junction bases with no gene match: 1. In germline, CDR1 is SGHTA, CDR2 FQGNSA. The CDR3 is 15 residues long.

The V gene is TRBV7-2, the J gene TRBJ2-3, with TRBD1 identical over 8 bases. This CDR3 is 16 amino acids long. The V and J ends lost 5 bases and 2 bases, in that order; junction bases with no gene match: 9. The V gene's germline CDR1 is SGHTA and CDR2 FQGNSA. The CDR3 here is CASSPWTGSFTDTQYF. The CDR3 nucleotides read TGTGCCAGCAGCCCCTGGACAGGGAGCTTCACAGATACGCAGTATTTT.

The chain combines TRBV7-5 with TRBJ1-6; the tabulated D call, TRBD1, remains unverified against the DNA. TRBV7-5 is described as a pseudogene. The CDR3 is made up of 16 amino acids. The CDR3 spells CARSLAGQPLKGSLHF. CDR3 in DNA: TGTGCCAGAAGCTTAGCGGGACAGCCACTGAAGGGATCCCTCCACTTT.

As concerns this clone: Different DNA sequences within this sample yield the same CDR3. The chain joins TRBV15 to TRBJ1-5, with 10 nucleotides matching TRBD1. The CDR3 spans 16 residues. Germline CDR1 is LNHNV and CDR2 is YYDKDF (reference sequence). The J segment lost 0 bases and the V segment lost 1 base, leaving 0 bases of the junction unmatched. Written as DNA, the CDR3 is TGTGCCACCAGCAGAGGGGACAGGGGTAGCAATCAGCCCCAGCATTTT. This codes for CATSRGDRGSNQPQHF.

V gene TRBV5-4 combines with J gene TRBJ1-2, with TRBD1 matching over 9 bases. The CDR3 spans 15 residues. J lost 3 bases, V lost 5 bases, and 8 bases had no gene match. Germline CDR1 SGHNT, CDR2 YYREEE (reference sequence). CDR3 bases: TGTGCCAGCAGGATGGCGGGGACAGGGTACTATGGCTACACCTTC. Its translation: CASRMAGTGYYGYTF.

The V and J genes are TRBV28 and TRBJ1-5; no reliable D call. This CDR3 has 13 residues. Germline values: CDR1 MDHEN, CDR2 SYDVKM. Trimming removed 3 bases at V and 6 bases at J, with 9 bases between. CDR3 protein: CASSFAGFQPQHF. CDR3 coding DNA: TGTGCCAGCAGTTTTGCGGGATTTCAGCCCCAGCATTTT. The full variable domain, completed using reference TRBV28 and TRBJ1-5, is DVKVTQSSRYLVKRTGEKVFLECVQDMDHENMFWYRQDPGLGLRLIYFSYDVKMKEKGDIPEGYSVSREKKERFSLILESASTNQTSMYLCASSFAGFQPQHFGDGTRLSIL.

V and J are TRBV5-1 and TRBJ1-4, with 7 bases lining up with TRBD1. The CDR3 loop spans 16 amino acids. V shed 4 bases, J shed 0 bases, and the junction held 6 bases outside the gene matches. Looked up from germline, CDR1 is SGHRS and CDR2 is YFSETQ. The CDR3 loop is CASSPGGGATNEKLFF. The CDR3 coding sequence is TGCGCCAGCAGCCCAGGGGGGGGTGCAACTAATGAAAAACTGTTTTTT.

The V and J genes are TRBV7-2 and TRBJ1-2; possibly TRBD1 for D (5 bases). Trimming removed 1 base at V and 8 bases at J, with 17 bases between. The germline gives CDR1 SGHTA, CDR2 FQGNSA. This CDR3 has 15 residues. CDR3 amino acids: CASSLGAFLGEGYTF. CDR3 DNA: TGTGCCAGCAGCTTAGGAGCTTTCTTGGGGGAGGGCTACACCTTC.

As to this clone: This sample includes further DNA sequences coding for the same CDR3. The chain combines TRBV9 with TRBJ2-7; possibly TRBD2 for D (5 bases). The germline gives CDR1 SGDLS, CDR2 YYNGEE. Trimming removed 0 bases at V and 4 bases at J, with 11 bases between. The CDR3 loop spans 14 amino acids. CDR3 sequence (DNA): TGTGCCAGCAGCGTAGGTGGGAGCGGATACGAGCAGTACTTC. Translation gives CASSVGGSGYEQYF. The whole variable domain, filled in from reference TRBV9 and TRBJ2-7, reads DSGVTQTPKHLITATGQRVTLRCSPRSGDLSVYWYQQSLDQGLQFLIQYYNGEERAKGNILERFSAQQFPDLHSELNLSSLELGDSALYFCASSVGGSGYEQYFGPGTRLTVT.